The T cell receptor (beta chain) under discussion was sequenced for a study of T cells in Graves' hyperthyroidism and ophthalmopathy. Study outcomes and limitations: Blood samples included most of the expanded thyroid clonotypes exceeding 0.001.

The TCR beta CDR3 regions underwent amplification using RNA transcripts as the source. Primed by the HTBI set, a first-round RT-PCR was run on the TCR CDR3. TCRdb re-called the multiplex PCR reads through MiXCR, storing one row per CDR3 protein. The sample lists under 400,000 distinct CDR3 sequences; roughly 20% were seen once. The CDR3 covers 14 residues. Trimming took off 6 bases at V and 3 bases at J, with 12 bases between the two ends. From germline, CDR1 is KGHSH and CDR2 LQKENI. This clonotype was recorded a few times. The antigen is unknown. This TCR was sampled from a woman aged 40 to 50 with Graves' ophthalmopathy. The sequencing input was blood. The chain employs TRBV18 and TRBJ1-5; possible D gene TRBD1, 5 bases. This chain's CDR3 is CASSKDTPNQPQHF. As DNA, the CDR3 is TGTGCCAGCTCGAAGGACACGCCCAATCAGCCCCAGCATTTT.